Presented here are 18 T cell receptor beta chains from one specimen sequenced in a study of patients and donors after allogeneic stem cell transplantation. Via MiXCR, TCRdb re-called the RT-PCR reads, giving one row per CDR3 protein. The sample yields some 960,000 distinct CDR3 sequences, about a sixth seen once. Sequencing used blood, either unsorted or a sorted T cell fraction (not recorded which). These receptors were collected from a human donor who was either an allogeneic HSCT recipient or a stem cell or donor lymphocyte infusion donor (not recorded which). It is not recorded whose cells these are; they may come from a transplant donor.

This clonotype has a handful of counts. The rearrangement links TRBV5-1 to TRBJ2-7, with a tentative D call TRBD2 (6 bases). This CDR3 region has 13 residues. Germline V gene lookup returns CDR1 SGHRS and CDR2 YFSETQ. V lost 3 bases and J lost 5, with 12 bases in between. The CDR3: CASSWGTLDEQYF. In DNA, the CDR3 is TGCGCCAGCAGCTGGGGGACTCTTGACGAGCAGTACTTC.

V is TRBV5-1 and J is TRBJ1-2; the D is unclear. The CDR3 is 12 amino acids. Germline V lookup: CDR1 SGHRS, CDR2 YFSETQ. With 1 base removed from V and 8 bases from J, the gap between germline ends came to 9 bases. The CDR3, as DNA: TGCGCCAGCAGCTTGCCAGCGAAGGGCTACACCTTC. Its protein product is CASSLPAKGYTF.

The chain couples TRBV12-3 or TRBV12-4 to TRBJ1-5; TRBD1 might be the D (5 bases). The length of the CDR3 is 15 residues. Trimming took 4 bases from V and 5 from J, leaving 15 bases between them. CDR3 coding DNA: TGTGCCAGCAGTTCCGCCTCGGGCAGGGATCAGCCCCAGCATTTT. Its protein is CASSSASGRDQPQHF.

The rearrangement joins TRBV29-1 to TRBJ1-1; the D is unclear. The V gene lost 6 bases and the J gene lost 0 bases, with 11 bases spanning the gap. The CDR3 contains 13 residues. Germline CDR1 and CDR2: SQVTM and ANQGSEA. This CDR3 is CSVVGLLNTEAFF. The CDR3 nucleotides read TGCAGCGTGGTCGGACTGCTGAACACTGAAGCTTTCTTT.

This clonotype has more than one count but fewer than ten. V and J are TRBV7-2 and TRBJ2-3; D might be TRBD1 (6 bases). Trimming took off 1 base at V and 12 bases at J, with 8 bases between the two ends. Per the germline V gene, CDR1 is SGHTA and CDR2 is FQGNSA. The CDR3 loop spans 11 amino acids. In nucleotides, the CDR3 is TGTGCCAGCAGCTTAGTGGGGGCCCAGTATTTT. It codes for CASSLVGAQYF.

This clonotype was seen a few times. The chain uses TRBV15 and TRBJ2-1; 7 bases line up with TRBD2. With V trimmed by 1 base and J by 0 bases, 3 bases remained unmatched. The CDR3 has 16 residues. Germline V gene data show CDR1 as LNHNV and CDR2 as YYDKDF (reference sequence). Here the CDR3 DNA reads TGTGCCACCAGCAGAGCCGGGGGGAGCTCCTACAATGAGCAGTTCTTC. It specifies CATSRAGGSSYNEQFF.

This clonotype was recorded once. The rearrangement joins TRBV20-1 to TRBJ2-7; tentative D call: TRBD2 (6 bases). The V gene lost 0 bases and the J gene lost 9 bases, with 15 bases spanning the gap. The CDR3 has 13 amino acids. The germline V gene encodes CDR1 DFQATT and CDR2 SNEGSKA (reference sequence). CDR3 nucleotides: TGCAGTGCTAGAGATAGACAGACGCGGGGGCAGTACTTC. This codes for CSARDRQTRGQYF.

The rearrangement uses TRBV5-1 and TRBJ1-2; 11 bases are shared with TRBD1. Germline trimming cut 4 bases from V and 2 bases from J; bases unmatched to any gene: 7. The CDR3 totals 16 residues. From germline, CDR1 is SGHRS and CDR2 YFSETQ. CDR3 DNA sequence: TGCGCCAGCAGCACCGGACAGGGGGCAATCAACTATGGCTACACCTTC. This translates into CASSTGQGAINYGYTF.

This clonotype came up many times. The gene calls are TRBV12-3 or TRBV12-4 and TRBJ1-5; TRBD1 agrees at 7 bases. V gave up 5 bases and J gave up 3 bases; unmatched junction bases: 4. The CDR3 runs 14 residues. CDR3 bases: TGTGCCAGCAGTCGCGACAGGGTCAATCAGCCCCAGCATTTT. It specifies CASSRDRVNQPQHF.

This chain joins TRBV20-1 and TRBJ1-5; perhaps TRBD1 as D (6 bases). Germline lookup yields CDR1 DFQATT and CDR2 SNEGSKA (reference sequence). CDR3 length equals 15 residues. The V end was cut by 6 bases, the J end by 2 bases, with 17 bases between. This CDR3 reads CSALPGARRNQPQHF. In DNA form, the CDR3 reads TGCAGTGCCCTTCCAGGGGCGCGACGCAATCAGCCCCAGCATTTT.

The CDR3 spells CASSKGLGGSSYNEQFF. The CDR3, as DNA: TGCGCCAGCAGTAAGGGGCTAGGGGGGAGCTCCTACAATGAGCAGTTCTTC. The chain employs TRBV5-1 and TRBJ2-1; D could derive from TRBD1 or TRBD2 (6 bases each). The germline V gene encodes CDR1 SGHRS and CDR2 YFSETQ. The CDR3 spans 17 residues. Trimming removed 5 bases from V and 0 bases from J, with 18 bases in between.

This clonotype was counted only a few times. Written as DNA, the CDR3 is TGTGCCAGCAGCCAGATTTCACTCGGGGAGCTGTTTTTT. Its protein is CASSQISLGELFF. The chain couples TRBV7-8 to TRBJ2-2; D gene ambiguous. V lost 5 bases, J lost 7 bases, and 11 bases lay in between. The CDR3 is 13 amino acids. Germline loops: CDR1 SGHVS, CDR2 FQNEAQ.

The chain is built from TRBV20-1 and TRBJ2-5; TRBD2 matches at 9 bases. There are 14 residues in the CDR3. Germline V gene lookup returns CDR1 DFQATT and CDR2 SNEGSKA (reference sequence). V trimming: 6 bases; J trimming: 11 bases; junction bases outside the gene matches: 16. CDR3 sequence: CSADSSGGSNGQYF. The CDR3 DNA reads TGCAGTGCCGACTCAAGCGGGGGGTCCAATGGGCAGTACTTC.

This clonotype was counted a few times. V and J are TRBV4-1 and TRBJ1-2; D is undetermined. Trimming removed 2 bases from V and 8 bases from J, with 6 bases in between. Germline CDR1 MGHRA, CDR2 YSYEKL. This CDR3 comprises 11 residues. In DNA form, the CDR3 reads TGCGCCAGCAGCCAATTAGGGGGCTACACCTTC. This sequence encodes CASSQLGGYTF.

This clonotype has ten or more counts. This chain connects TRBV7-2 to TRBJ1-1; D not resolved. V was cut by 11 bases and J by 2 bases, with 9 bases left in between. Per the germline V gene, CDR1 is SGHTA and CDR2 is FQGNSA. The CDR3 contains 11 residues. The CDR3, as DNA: TGTGCCCTTGGACGAAACACTGAAGCTTTCTTT. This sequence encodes CALGRNTEAFF. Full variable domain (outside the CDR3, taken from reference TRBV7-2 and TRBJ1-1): GAGVSQSPSNKVTEKGKDVELRCDPISGHTALYWYRQSLGQGLEFLIYFQGNSAPDKSGLPSDRFSAERTGGSVSTLTIQRTQQEDSAVYLCALGRNTEAFFGQGTRLTVV.

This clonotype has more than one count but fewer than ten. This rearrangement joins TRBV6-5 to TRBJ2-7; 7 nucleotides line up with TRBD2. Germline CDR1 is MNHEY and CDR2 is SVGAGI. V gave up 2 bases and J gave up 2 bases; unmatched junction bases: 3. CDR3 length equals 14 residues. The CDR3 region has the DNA TGTGCCAGCAGTTACGGGAGGGAGACCTACGAGCAGTACTTC. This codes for CASSYGRETYEQYF.

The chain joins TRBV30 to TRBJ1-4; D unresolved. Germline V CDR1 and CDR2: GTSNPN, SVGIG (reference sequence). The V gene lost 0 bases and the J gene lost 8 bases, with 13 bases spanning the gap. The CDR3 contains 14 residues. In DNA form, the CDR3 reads TGTGCCTGGAGTGTATCAGCCTCGGGCGAAAAACTGTTTTTT. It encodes CAWSVSASGEKLFF.

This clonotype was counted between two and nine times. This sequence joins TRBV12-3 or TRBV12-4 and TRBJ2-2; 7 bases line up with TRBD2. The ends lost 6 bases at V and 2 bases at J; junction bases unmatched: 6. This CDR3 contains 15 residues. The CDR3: CASRSGLHNTGELFF. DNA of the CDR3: TGTGCCAGCAGGTCGGGACTACACAACACCGGGGAGCTGTTTTTT.